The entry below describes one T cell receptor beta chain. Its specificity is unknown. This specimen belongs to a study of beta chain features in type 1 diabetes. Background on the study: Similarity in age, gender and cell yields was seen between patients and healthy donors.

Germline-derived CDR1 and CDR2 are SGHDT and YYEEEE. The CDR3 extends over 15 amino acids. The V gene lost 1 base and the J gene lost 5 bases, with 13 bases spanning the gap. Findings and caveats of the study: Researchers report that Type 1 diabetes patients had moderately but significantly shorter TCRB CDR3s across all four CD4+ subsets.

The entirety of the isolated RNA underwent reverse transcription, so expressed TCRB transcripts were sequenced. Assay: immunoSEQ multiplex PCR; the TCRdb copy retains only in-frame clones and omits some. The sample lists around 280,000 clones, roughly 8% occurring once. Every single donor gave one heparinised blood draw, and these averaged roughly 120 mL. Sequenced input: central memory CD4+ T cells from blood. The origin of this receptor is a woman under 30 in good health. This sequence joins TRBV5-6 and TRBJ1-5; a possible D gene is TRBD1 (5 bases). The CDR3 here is CASSLTGGSYQPQHF. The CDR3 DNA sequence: TGTGCCAGCAGCTTGACCGGGGGAAGCTATCAGCCCCAGCATTTT. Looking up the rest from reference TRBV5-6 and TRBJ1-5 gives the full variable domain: DAGVTQSPTHLIKTRGQQVTLRCSPKSGHDTVSWYQQALGQGPQFIFQYYEEEERQRGNFPDRFSGHQFPNYSSELNVNALLLGDSALYLCASSLTGGSYQPQHFGDGTRLSIL.